These 11 T cell receptor beta chains share one sample of origin, sequenced in a study of Ad26.COV2.S vaccination and SARS-CoV-2 variants. Generated by immunoSEQ multiplex PCR, the TCRdb table keeps only in-frame clones and is missing some. Of fewer than 500,000 clones in the sample, 90% were seen once. As for treatment: over 15 received Ad26.COV2.S at low or high dose, single or two shots; several received placebo; per-sample allocation not given. Following the first vaccine or placebo injection, samples were taken on day 63. This material consisted of peripheral blood, taken in a trial of Ad26.COV2.S vaccine versus placebo. These receptors all come from a person between 18 and 65 years old who received the Ad26.COV2.S COVID-19 vaccine or a placebo.

This clone was found once. V and J are TRBV7-2 and TRBJ2-1; no clear D. The CDR3 contains 14 residues. V was pared by 4 bases and J by 3 bases, with 10 bases between. Germline V lookup: CDR1 SGHTA, CDR2 FQGNSA. The CDR3 region has the DNA TGTGCCAGCAGCTCCCGGGTCCTCTACAATGAGCAGTTCTTC. Residues: CASSSRVLYNEQFF. The full variable domain, in which reference TRBV7-2 and TRBJ2-1 provide the parts outside the CDR3, is GAGVSQSPSNKVTEKGKDVELRCDPISGHTALYWYRQSLGQGLEFLIYFQGNSAPDKSGLPSDRFSAERTGGSVSTLTIQRTQQEDSAVYLCASSSRVLYNEQFFGPGTRLTVL.

This clone came up a few times. V gene TRBV6-5 combines with J gene TRBJ2-2; D is perhaps TRBD2 (5 bases). Germline lookup yields CDR1 MNHEY and CDR2 SVGAGI. This CDR3 spans 14 amino acids. V lost 2 bases and J 7 bases, leaving 11 bases between the germline ends. Written as DNA, the CDR3 is TGTGCCAGCAGTTACGAGGTCGGGGACGGGGAGCTGTTTTTT. Amino acid sequence: CASSYEVGDGELFF.

This chain joins TRBV19 and TRBJ2-6, with D hard to call. The V end lost 3 bases, the J end lost 0 bases, and 12 bases lay between the germline ends. CDR1 LNHDA and CDR2 SQIVND come from the germline V gene (reference sequence). The CDR3 is made up of 17 amino acids. The CDR3 coding sequence is TGTGCCAGTAGTATCGGCCCCACCATCTCTGGGGCCAACGTCCTGACTTTC. It yields the protein CASSIGPTISGANVLTF.

V and J are TRBV5-1 and TRBJ1-4, with D perhaps TRBD1 (6 bases). CDR3 length equals 14 residues. CDR1 is SGHRS, CDR2 YFSETQ, per germline. Trimming shortened V by 1 base and J by 10 bases, and 14 bases separated the two germline ends. CDR3 nucleotides: TGCGCCAGCAGCTTGCCTTACAGGGACGGAAAACTGTTTTTT. This encodes CASSLPYRDGKLFF.

This clone came up once. The chain joins TRBV4-1 to TRBJ2-1; 7 nucleotides match TRBD1. This CDR3 comprises 14 residues. Trimming at V came to 1 base and at J to 7 bases, leaving 4 bases not matched to a gene. Looked up from germline, CDR1 is MGHRA and CDR2 is YSYEKL. CDR3 amino acids: CASSQGTGINEQFF. In DNA form, the CDR3 reads TGCGCCAGCAGCCAAGGGACAGGAATAAATGAGCAGTTCTTC.

This clone was seen just once. The J gene is TRBJ2-7, the V gene TRBV6-5, with TRBD2 matching 8 bases. V gave up 7 bases and J gave up 2 bases; unmatched junction bases: 10. Germline assignment: CDR1 MNHEY and CDR2 SVGAGI. This CDR3 comprises 15 residues. Written as DNA, the CDR3 is TGTGCCAGCACCCAACCGGGACTAGAAACCTACGAGCAGTACTTC. This gives the protein CASTQPGLETYEQYF.

The genes are TRBV15 and TRBJ1-2; D unresolved. Germline CDR1 and CDR2: LNHNV and YYDKDF (reference sequence). V gave up 1 base and J gave up 8 bases, with 14 bases separating them. The CDR3 extends over 14 amino acids. The CDR3 is CATSRGRSPIGYTF. CDR3 sequence (DNA): TGTGCCACCAGCAGAGGAAGAAGCCCTATCGGCTACACCTTC.

The V gene is TRBV20-1, the J gene TRBJ2-2; D unresolved. V lost 1 base and J lost 9, with 6 bases in between. The germline V gene encodes CDR1 DFQATT and CDR2 SNEGSKA (reference sequence). The CDR3 length is 11 residues. The CDR3 loop is CSARVRRELFF. CDR3 sequence (DNA): TGCAGTGCTAGAGTTCGTAGGGAGCTGTTTTTT.

The chain joins TRBV27 to TRBJ1-2, with unresolved D. CDR3 length: 18 residues. The germline V gene has CDR1 MNHEY and CDR2 SMNVEV (reference sequence). Trimming removed 6 bases from V and 0 bases from J, with 23 bases in between. CDR3 DNA: TGTGCCAGCAGCCGCGGCCTAGGAGAGGGTGGGGCTAACTATGGCTACACCTTC. It codes for CASSRGLGEGGANYGYTF.

This chain links TRBV28 with TRBJ1-2; 9 bases align to TRBD1. Trimming removed 8 bases from V and 6 bases from J; junction bases left unmatched: 4. The germline V gene has CDR1 MDHEN and CDR2 SYDVKM. CDR3 length: 12 amino acids. CDR3 region: CASQGQGNGYTF. CDR3 DNA: TGTGCCAGCCAGGGACAGGGCAATGGCTACACCTTC.

V gene TRBV2 combines with J gene TRBJ2-2; a weak D match, TRBD1 (5 bases). The CDR3 is 15 residues long. Trimming took off 4 bases at V and 7 bases at J, with 16 bases between the two ends. Germline V CDR1 and CDR2: SNHLY, FYNNEI. In DNA, the CDR3 is TGTGCCAGCAGTGGGGGCAGGCCCTCGGTCGGGGAGCTGTTTTTT. It translates to CASSGGRPSVGELFF.